The following is a T cell receptor (beta chain) sequence with its context. Sequenced by immunoSEQ multiplex PCR; TCRdb stores in-frame clones only, minus some. The table has roughly 200,000 clones, about 85% seen once. Germline assignment: CDR1 LGHNT and CDR2 FRNRAP. V was pared by 1 base and J by 2 bases, with 3 bases of the junction left unmatched. The CDR3 spans 16 residues. This entry belongs to a study of blood T cell repertoires in COVID-19. This chain connects TRBV12-5 to TRBJ2-3; 10 bases match TRBD1. The source is an older person with COVID-19, enrolled during active disease. The sample consisted of peripheral blood. CDR3 DNA: TGTGCTAGTGGTTTGGCCGGGACAGGGGTCACAGATACGCAGTATTTT. Protein product: CASGLAGTGVTDTQYF.